What follows is one TCR beta chain and its context. Participant-given clinical history determined each cohort assignment. In Cohort 3, a recovered donor had either two negative PCRs, clearance, or symptom resolution. Only in-frame clones appear in the TCRdb table, and some are missing; sequencing was by immunoSEQ multiplex PCR. This sample has about 480,000 clones; over 75% occur once, and the top ten carry about 1.7%. CDR1 and CDR2 from the germline V gene are LNHDA and SQIVND (reference sequence). Deletions cut 5 bases from V and 2 bases from J, with 13 bases between. The CDR3 spans 15 residues. The sample belongs to a study of blood T cell repertoires in COVID-19. The wider study: COVID-19 samples from acute and convalescent phases originated in the United States, Italy and Spain. From T cells, B-cell-depleted T cells, or PBMCs came the material, which was cDNA or gDNA.

The clonotype was recovered from a woman between 40 and 55 years old who had recovered from COVID-19. The chain carries TRBV19 and TRBJ1-5; the D gene is possibly TRBD1 (5 bases). The sequenced material came from PBMCs or T cells enriched from blood (not recorded which). CDR3 residues: CASSPKGTRNQPQHF. In DNA, the CDR3 is TGTGCCAGTAGTCCAAAGGGGACTCGCAATCAGCCCCAGCATTTT.